Below are 29 T cell receptor beta chains sequenced from a single sample in a study of blood T cell repertoires in COVID-19. The data were produced by immunoSEQ multiplex PCR, yet TCRdb's version contains in-frame clones alone and is incomplete. The sample contains 40,000 or so clones, around 89% of which appear only once. The material sequenced was peripheral blood. The receptors were sampled from a man under 40 with active or convalescent COVID-19.

This chain links TRBV7-9 with TRBJ1-2, with D perhaps matching TRBD1 (5 bases). Germline V lookup: CDR1 SEHNR, CDR2 FQNEAQ (reference sequence). The CDR3 runs to 16 residues. The V gene lost 4 bases and the J gene lost 5 bases, with 20 bases spanning the gap. Here the CDR3 DNA reads TGTGCCAGCAGCTATGGCGGGGACGGTCGATATTATGGCTACACCTTC. This sequence encodes CASSYGGDGRYYGYTF.

The V gene is TRBV19, the J gene TRBJ1-2; no definite D call. The CDR3 contains 11 residues. The germline V gene encodes CDR1 LNHDA and CDR2 SQIVND (reference sequence). V was shortened by 3 bases and J by 13 bases, with 12 bases between the two germline ends. The CDR3 bases are TGTGCCAGTAGTATCGGAGGGCGGGGCACCTTC. Its translation: CASSIGGRGTF. Using reference TRBV19 and TRBJ1-2 for the parts outside the CDR3, the full variable domain is DGGITQSPKYLFRKEGQNVTLSCEQNLNHDAMYWYRQDPGQGLRLIYYSQIVNDFQKGDIAEGYSVSREKKESFPLTVTSAQKNPTAFYLCASSIGGRGTFGSGTRLTVV.

The chain recombines TRBV7-9 with TRBJ1-2, with 7 bases identical to TRBD1. V was clipped by 2 bases and J by 2 bases; unmatched bases: 2. This CDR3 comprises 14 residues. CDR1 and CDR2 (germline): SEHNR, FQNEAQ (reference sequence). As DNA, the CDR3 is TGTGCCAGCAGCTTACCGGGACAGAACTATGGCTACACCTTC. This sequence encodes CASSLPGQNYGYTF.

The J gene is TRBJ2-3, the V gene TRBV29-1, with TRBD1 identical over 9 bases. CDR3 length: 13 amino acids. Germline V gene lookup returns CDR1 SQVTM and CDR2 ANQGSEA. V was pared by 7 bases and J by 5 bases, with 7 bases of the junction left unmatched. This CDR3 reads CSAGTGSRDTQYF. The CDR3 DNA reads TGCAGCGCCGGGACAGGGTCGAGAGATACGCAGTATTTT.

The rearrangement joins TRBV29-1 to TRBJ1-1; 9 bases match TRBD1. V lost 5 bases, J lost 3 bases, and 1 base stayed unmatched. This CDR3 has 12 residues. Looked up from germline, CDR1 is SQVTM and CDR2 is ANQGSEA. This CDR3 is CSVRTGDTEAFF. CDR3 sequence (DNA): TGCAGCGTTAGGACAGGGGACACTGAAGCTTTCTTT.

The CDR3 loop is CASSPTGLQETQYF. In nucleotides, the CDR3 is TGTGCCAGCAGTCCCACAGGGTTGCAAGAGACCCAGTACTTC. The genes are TRBV6-5 and TRBJ2-5, with D maybe TRBD1 (6 bases). Germline V lookup: CDR1 MNHEY, CDR2 SVGAGI. V lost 5 bases and J lost 2, with 12 bases in between. This CDR3 has 14 residues.

This chain joins TRBV24-1 and TRBJ2-1; TRBD2 matches at 11 bases. Germline V lookup: CDR1 KGHDR, CDR2 SFDVKD. With V trimmed by 3 bases and J by 8 bases, 8 bases remained unmatched. This CDR3 region has 16 residues. The CDR3 nucleotides read TGTGCCACCAGTGATCCTCTAGCGGGGGGCGGGGATGAGCAGTTCTTC. Translating gives CATSDPLAGGGDEQFF.

The chain combines TRBV27 with TRBJ2-7, with a possible D match to TRBD2 (5 bases). V lost 2 bases, J lost 3 bases, and 8 bases lay in between. The CDR3 runs to 13 residues. Germline loops: CDR1 MNHEY, CDR2 SMNVEV (reference sequence). This CDR3 is CASSLVEGYEQYF. The CDR3 coding sequence is TGTGCCAGCAGTTTAGTCGAGGGCTACGAGCAGTACTTC.

This clone has a single count. The rearrangement uses TRBV10-3 and TRBJ1-3, with a possible D match to TRBD1 (6 bases). Per the germline V gene, CDR1 is ENHRY and CDR2 is SYGVKD. This CDR3 has 13 residues. V was cut by 6 bases and J by 3 bases, with 9 bases left in between. The DNA of the CDR3 is TGTGCCATCAGGACAGGAAATGGAAACACCATATATTTT. Protein: CAIRTGNGNTIYF.

The chain joins TRBV29-1 to TRBJ2-3; 16 nucleotides match TRBD2. J was trimmed by 5 bases and V by 7 bases; bases with no gene match: 6. The CDR3 covers 15 residues. From germline, CDR1 is SQVTM and CDR2 ANQGSEA. CDR3 loop: CSAKGLAGGLDTQYF. The CDR3 DNA is TGCAGCGCCAAGGGACTAGCGGGAGGGCTAGATACGCAGTATTTT.

V gene TRBV5-6 combines with J gene TRBJ1-6, with 7 nucleotides matching TRBD1. CDR1 and CDR2 (germline): SGHDT, YYEEEE. With V trimmed by 2 bases and J by 6 bases, 2 bases remained unmatched. This CDR3 comprises 14 residues. This chain's CDR3 is CASSFGTANSPLHF. CDR3 bases: TGTGCCAGCAGCTTCGGGACAGCTAATTCACCCCTCCACTTT.

The rearrangement links TRBV25-1 to TRBJ2-1; TRBD1 aligns across 7 bases. CDR1 and CDR2 from the germline V gene are MGHDK and SYGVNS. The CDR3 runs to 14 residues. J was trimmed by 8 bases and V by 6 bases; bases with no gene match: 10. The DNA of the CDR3 is TGTGCCAGCAGAGACAGGGCAGGGATGTATGAGCAGTTCTTC. Translation gives CASRDRAGMYEQFF.

The chain employs TRBV19 and TRBJ1-1; 7 bases are a match to TRBD1. The CDR3 contains 12 residues. The trim removed 6 bases at V and 4 bases at J, leaving 2 bases unmatched. CDR1 and CDR2 (germline): LNHDA, SQIVND (reference sequence). CDR3 DNA sequence: TGTGCCAGTAGCGCAGGGGGCACTGAAGCTTTCTTT. Protein: CASSAGGTEAFF. Supplemented by reference TRBV19 and TRBJ1-1, the full variable domain reads DGGITQSPKYLFRKEGQNVTLSCEQNLNHDAMYWYRQDPGQGLRLIYYSQIVNDFQKGDIAEGYSVSREKKESFPLTVTSAQKNPTAFYLCASSAGGTEAFFGQGTRLTVV.

J is TRBJ1-4 and V is TRBV15, with TRBD1 matching 8 bases. Per germline, CDR1 LNHNV and CDR2 YYDKDF (reference sequence). The trim removed 3 bases at V and 3 bases at J, leaving 3 bases unmatched. The CDR3 has 15 amino acids. CDR3 bases: TGTGCCACCAGCAGTCAGGGGGCCTCTAATGAAAAACTGTTTTTT. This translates into CATSSQGASNEKLFF.

The gene calls are TRBV27 and TRBJ2-7; the match to TRBD2 covers 12 bases. The V gene end was trimmed by 4 bases and the J gene end by 3 bases; junction bases not matched to a gene: 7. Looked up from germline, CDR1 is MNHEY and CDR2 is SMNVEV (reference sequence). The CDR3 runs 16 residues. The CDR3, as DNA: TGTGCCAGCAGTTCGCGGACTAGCGGGACCTACTACGAGCAGTACTTC. Amino acids: CASSSRTSGTYYEQYF.

The chain links TRBV19 to TRBJ2-1, with 13 bases lining up with TRBD2. Unmatched junction bases numbered 7, after V lost 5 bases and J lost 6 bases. Germline-derived CDR1 and CDR2 are LNHDA and SQIVND (reference sequence). The CDR3 sequence is 16 residues long. The CDR3 DNA is TGTGCCAGTAGTGACTTAGGACTAGCGGGAGCCAATGAGCAGTTCTTC. Amino acids: CASSDLGLAGANEQFF.

The chain's CDR3 is CASSEEFSRGGGLEETQYF. CDR3 bases: TGTGCCAGCAGTGAAGAATTCTCTCGAGGCGGGGGCTTAGAAGAGACCCAGTACTTC. The chain has TRBV6-1 and TRBJ2-5; tentative D call: TRBD2 (7 bases). The CDR3 runs to 19 residues. Per germline, CDR1 MNHNS and CDR2 SASEGT. The V end lost 1 base, the J end lost 3 bases, and 24 bases lay between the germline ends.

The count of this clone is one. V is TRBV18 and J is TRBJ1-3; a weak D match, TRBD1 (5 bases). The germline gives CDR1 KGHSH, CDR2 LQKENI. Trimming took 2 bases from V and 0 from J, leaving 17 bases between them. The CDR3 is 18 residues long. For the CDR3, the DNA is TGTGCCAGCTCACCAGACAGTCCTACATCTATCTCTGGAAACACCATATATTTT. Residues: CASSPDSPTSISGNTIYF.

The J gene is TRBJ1-4, the V gene TRBV24-1; D unresolved. Trimming removed 3 bases at V and 3 bases at J, with 10 bases between. Germline-derived CDR1 and CDR2 are KGHDR and SFDVKD. The CDR3 sequence is 15 residues long. The CDR3 DNA is TGTGCCACCAGTGATCGAGAGGGCCCTAATGAAAAACTGTTTTTT. Its protein product is CATSDREGPNEKLFF.

The chain employs TRBV4-2 and TRBJ1-5; TRBD1 might be the D (5 bases). Germline V lookup: CDR1 LGHNA, CDR2 YNFKEQ. The CDR3 consists of 14 residues. Trimming pared 1 base from V and 4 bases from J, leaving 8 bases between. The CDR3 bases are TGTGCCAGCAGCCAAGGTGGGGCGAATCAGCCCCAGCATTTT. It codes for CASSQGGANQPQHF.

The chain employs TRBV19 and TRBJ1-4; 7 nucleotides match TRBD1. The trim removed 6 bases at V and 7 bases at J, leaving 5 bases unmatched. The V gene's germline CDR1 is LNHDA and CDR2 SQIVND (reference sequence). The CDR3 loop spans 13 amino acids. CDR3: CASRRGPGEKLFF. CDR3 DNA sequence: TGTGCCAGTAGGAGGGGGCCTGGTGAAAAACTGTTTTTT.

The chain combines TRBV9 with TRBJ1-3; 7 nucleotides agree with TRBD1. CDR1 and CDR2 from the germline V gene are SGDLS and YYNGEE. The CDR3 has 15 residues. Germline trimming cut 4 bases from V and 0 bases from J; bases unmatched to any gene: 4. The CDR3 DNA sequence: TGTGCCAGCAGCACCGCAGGGGGCTCTGGAAACACCATATATTTT. Translating gives CASSTAGGSGNTIYF.

The DNA of the CDR3 is TGCGCCAGCAGCCCCGACAGGTGGGCGTGGGGTACTGAAGCTTTCTTT. As protein: CASSPDRWAWGTEAFF. The chain employs TRBV4-1 and TRBJ1-1, with a possible D match to TRBD1 (6 bases). The CDR3 runs to 16 residues. V lost 4 bases and J lost 5, with 20 bases in between. Germline values: CDR1 MGHRA, CDR2 YSYEKL.

The chain combines TRBV11-2 with TRBJ2-5; D is unclear. Germline V gives CDR1 SGHAT, CDR2 FQNNGV. Trimming left V 3 bases short and J 0 bases short, with 5 bases between. This CDR3 has 13 residues. The CDR3 DNA sequence: TGTGCCAGCAGCTTTTCATACCAAGAGACCCAGTACTTC. This translates into CASSFSYQETQYF.

The chain has TRBV4-1 and TRBJ2-5; 7 nucleotides agree with TRBD1. The CDR3 runs to 16 residues. V was pared by 0 bases and J by 5 bases, with 9 bases of the junction left unmatched. Germline CDR1 reads MGHRA; CDR2 reads YSYEKL. CDR3 residues: CASSQDPRQGWETQYF. Here the CDR3 DNA reads TGCGCCAGCAGCCAAGACCCTCGACAGGGTTGGGAGACCCAGTACTTC.

The rearrangement uses TRBV21-1 and TRBJ2-7; the DNA was not used to check the table's D call, TRBD2. TRBV21-1 is marked as a pseudogene. The CDR3 consists of 15 residues. CDR3 region: CATMVFPGGSYEQYV. DNA for the CDR3: TGTGCCACCATGGTGTTCCCCGGGGGGTCCTACGAGCAGTACGTC.

J is TRBJ1-5 and V is TRBV24-1; TRBD1 matches 7 bases. The trim removed 4 bases at V and 4 bases at J, leaving 12 bases unmatched. This CDR3 has 17 amino acids. From germline, CDR1 is KGHDR and CDR2 SFDVKD. For the CDR3, the DNA is TGTGCCACCAGTGACCCGAAGGCAGGGGGAAATAATCAGCCCCAGCATTTT. It translates to CATSDPKAGGNNQPQHF.

The rearrangement joins TRBV7-9 to TRBJ2-1; D might be TRBD2 (5 bases). With 2 bases removed from V and 1 base from J, the gap between germline ends came to 9 bases. Germline lookup yields CDR1 SEHNR and CDR2 FQNEAQ (reference sequence). CDR3 size: 15 residues. CDR3 region: CASSLKLESYNEQFF. CDR3 bases: TGTGCCAGCAGCTTAAAACTAGAATCCTACAATGAGCAGTTCTTC.

J is TRBJ1-2 and V is TRBV6-5; D uncertain. The V end lost 6 bases, the J end lost 4 bases, and 18 bases lay between the germline ends. CDR1 and CDR2 (germline): MNHEY, SVGAGI. The CDR3 loop spans 15 amino acids. CDR3 coding DNA: TGTGCCAGCAGCTTGCGCCTGGGCGCCGGCTATGGCTACACCTTC. Its protein is CASSLRLGAGYGYTF.